There are a few counts of the clone carrying this T cell receptor beta chain. The data originate from a study of control samples from healthy donors and cancer patients. V lost 4 bases, J lost 6 bases, and 31 bases lay in between. The CDR3 loop spans 21 amino acids. In germline, CDR1 is WSHSY, CDR2 SAAADI. The table came from immunoSEQ multiplex PCR; TCRdb's copy has only in-frame clones and leaves some out. The sample yields 50,000 to 65,000 clones, approximately 90% seen once. This clonotype was obtained from a woman in her 50s with colorectal cancer. The chain couples TRBV10-2 to TRBJ1-6; D is perhaps TRBD1 (5 bases). The specimen sequenced was PBMCs. The chain's CDR3 is CASSASVGLRTTGRINSPLHF. In DNA, the CDR3 is TGCGCCAGCAGTGCCTCCGTTGGCCTGAGAACGACGGGGCGGATTAATTCACCCCTCCACTTT.